The 18 T cell receptor beta chains below all came from one sample that was sequenced in a study of shared clonotypes between healthy human individuals. Profiling relied on immunoSEQ multiplex PCR, and the TCRdb table lists in-frame clones only, not all of them. The sample has roughly 2,300,000 clones; just under 95% are singletons. Sequences were obtained from naive CD4+ T cells from PBMCs. Subset denoted: CD45RA+ positively selected. The receptors were sampled from a man between 18 and 29 years old in good health. Some clones in this sample may be carry-over from other donors' samples.

V and J are TRBV7-9 and TRBJ1-1; D not resolved. Germline CDR1 reads SEHNR; CDR2 reads FQNEAQ (reference sequence). Trimming took 1 base from V and 1 from J, leaving 10 bases between them. CDR3 length equals 15 residues. Here the CDR3 DNA reads TGTGCCAGCAGCTTAGGTTCAGGAGAGAACACTGAAGCTTTCTTT. Protein: CASSLGSGENTEAFF. Together with reference TRBV7-9 and TRBJ1-1, the CDR3 gives the full variable domain: DTGVSQNPRHKITKRGQNVTFRCDPISEHNRLYWYRQTLGQGPEFLTYFQNEAQLEKSRLLSDRFSAERPKGSFSTLEIQRTEQGDSAMYLCASSLGSGENTEAFFGQGTRLTVV.

In the case of this clone: Other nucleotide sequences in the sample specify the same CDR3. The rearrangement links TRBV7-9 to TRBJ2-5; 8 nucleotides agree with TRBD1. The CDR3 is 15 residues long. Trimming cost V 3 bases and J 2 bases; bases outside gene matches: 5. Germline V gives CDR1 SEHNR, CDR2 FQNEAQ (reference sequence). CDR3 bases: TGTGCCAGCAGCTTTGGAGACAGGGGACAAGAGACCCAGTACTTC. Translating it yields CASSFGDRGQETQYF.

The genes are TRBV29-1 and TRBJ2-1, with TRBD1 as a possible D gene (6 bases). Germline V gene sequence: CDR1 SQVTM, CDR2 ANQGSEA. V lost 6 bases and J 12 bases, leaving 15 bases between the germline ends. The CDR3 consists of 11 residues. The CDR3 loop is CSVVKDSRQFF. The CDR3 DNA reads as TGCAGCGTCGTCAAGGACAGCCGGCAGTTCTTC.

The chain has TRBV7-3 and TRBJ2-5; 9 bases agree with TRBD2. CDR1 is SGHTA and CDR2 is FQGTGA in the germline V gene. V shed 1 base, J shed 5 bases, and the junction held 32 bases outside the gene matches. The CDR3 runs to 24 residues. This CDR3 reads CASSLREAATKDGESGRWRETQYF. DNA for the CDR3: TGTGCCAGCAGCTTAAGGGAAGCAGCAACTAAGGATGGGGAAAGCGGGAGGTGGCGGGAGACCCAGTACTTC.

Notes on this clone: Distinct nucleotide sequences in the sample also encode this CDR3. The gene calls are TRBV30 and TRBJ1-4; 8 nucleotides match TRBD1. V shed 1 base, J shed 0 bases, and the junction held 1 base outside the gene matches. The CDR3 has 15 amino acids. Germline loops: CDR1 GTSNPN, CDR2 SVGIG (reference sequence). The CDR3 nucleotides are TGTGCCTGGAGTGGACAGGGGACAACTAATGAAAAACTGTTTTTT. Residues: CAWSGQGTTNEKLFF.

The chain uses TRBV6-1 and TRBJ2-5, with 7 bases matching TRBD1. V dropped 6 bases and J dropped 3; count of bases not matched to a gene: 4. Looked up from germline, CDR1 is MNHNS and CDR2 is SASEGT. This CDR3 is built from 13 residues. The CDR3 sequence is CASRVGTEETQYF. For the CDR3, the DNA is TGTGCCAGCAGAGTGGGGACAGAAGAGACCCAGTACTTC.

The gene calls are TRBV6-1 and TRBJ1-5, with D possibly TRBD1 on 6 matching bases. The CDR3 runs 14 residues. CDR1 MNHNS and CDR2 SASEGT come from the germline V gene. Trimming stripped 6 bases from V and 2 bases from J, with 11 bases between. CDR3: CASRASGGNQPQHF. In DNA, the CDR3 is TGTGCCAGCAGGGCGTCAGGGGGCAATCAGCCCCAGCATTTT.

The CDR3 region has the DNA TGTGCCAGCAGTTCGAATTCAGGGGGCTCTGGAAACACCATATATTTT. Translated: CASSSNSGGSGNTIYF. The chain combines TRBV28 with TRBJ1-3; 7 nucleotides align to TRBD1. The CDR3 sequence is 16 residues long. Unmatched junction bases numbered 6, after V lost 4 bases and J lost 0 bases. CDR1 and CDR2 from the germline V gene are MDHEN and SYDVKM.

The chain employs TRBV30 and TRBJ2-3; 7 bases fit TRBD2. CDR1 and CDR2 from the germline V gene are GTSNPN and SVGIG (reference sequence). The V and J ends lost 3 bases and 6 bases, in that order; junction bases with no gene match: 12. The CDR3 is made up of 15 amino acids. CDR3 coding DNA: TGTGCCTGGAGGGTGGTGGGCGGGAGTGAGGATACGCAGTATTTT. Protein sequence: CAWRVVGGSEDTQYF.

The CDR3 region is CASSFVGRNTEAFF. CDR3 nucleotide sequence: TGTGCCAGCAGTTTCGTCGGGAGGAACACTGAAGCTTTCTTT. The V call is TRBV27, the J call TRBJ1-1; no firm D call. V was shortened by 3 bases and J by 1 base, with 9 bases between the two germline ends. CDR1 and CDR2 from the germline V gene are MNHEY and SMNVEV (reference sequence). CDR3 length: 14 amino acids.

The V gene is TRBV27, the J gene TRBJ1-2, with D possibly being TRBD1 (5 bases). V gave up 4 bases and J gave up 2 bases, with 14 bases separating them. Germline V gene sequence: CDR1 MNHEY, CDR2 SMNVEV (reference sequence). The CDR3 is made up of 15 amino acids. For the CDR3, the DNA is TGTGCCAGCAGTTCTCAGGGACTTGGGAACTATGGCTACACCTTC. This sequence encodes CASSSQGLGNYGYTF.

Regarding this clone: Other DNA sequences of this sample code for an identical CDR3. This chain joins TRBV5-1 and TRBJ2-5; D unclear. The CDR3 runs to 13 residues. Trimming stripped 1 base from V and 2 bases from J, with 6 bases between. Germline V gives CDR1 SGHRS, CDR2 YFSETQ. The CDR3 DNA reads TGCGCCAGCAGCTTGCTGGGACAAGAGACCCAGTACTTC. It codes for CASSLLGQETQYF.

A remark on this clone: Within the sample, other DNA sequences also encode this same CDR3. The V and J genes are TRBV28 and TRBJ1-2, with D unresolved. This CDR3 contains 12 residues. Germline V gene sequence: CDR1 MDHEN, CDR2 SYDVKM. Trimming stripped 3 bases from V and 3 bases from J, with 5 bases between. CDR3 region: CASSFSDYGYTF. For the CDR3, the DNA is TGTGCCAGCAGTTTTAGCGACTATGGCTACACCTTC.

The chain employs TRBV7-2 and TRBJ2-5; the D is unclear. V was clipped by 2 bases and J by 5 bases, with 9 bases between them. The CDR3 runs 13 residues. Looked up from germline, CDR1 is SGHTA and CDR2 is FQGNSA. The CDR3 protein is CASSLSPGETQYF. CDR3 in DNA: TGTGCCAGCAGCTTAAGCCCCGGGGAGACCCAGTACTTC.

V gene TRBV5-1 combines with J gene TRBJ2-1; 7 bases fit TRBD2. V gave up 0 bases and J gave up 1 base; unmatched junction bases: 7. Germline CDR1 is SGHRS and CDR2 is YFSETQ. This CDR3 is built from 17 residues. The CDR3 is CASSLGIAGVSYNEQFF. In DNA, the CDR3 is TGCGCCAGCAGCTTGGGCATCGCGGGAGTATCCTACAATGAGCAGTTCTTC.

The rearrangement uses TRBV28 and TRBJ2-1, with 9 bases identical to TRBD2. Unmatched junction bases numbered 4, after V lost 0 bases and J lost 7 bases. This CDR3 region has 15 residues. Germline CDR1 and CDR2: MDHEN and SYDVKM. The CDR3 is CASSLWREGRNEQFF. For the CDR3, the DNA is TGTGCCAGCAGTTTATGGCGGGAGGGCCGAAATGAGCAGTTCTTC.

V and J are TRBV5-1 and TRBJ2-7; D is unclear. From germline, CDR1 is SGHRS and CDR2 YFSETQ. The length of the CDR3 is 14 residues. The germline V and J ends were trimmed by 0 bases and 3 bases, with 10 bases remaining between them. CDR3 protein: CASSLVLSGYEQYF. The CDR3 DNA reads TGCGCCAGCAGCTTGGTTTTATCGGGCTACGAGCAGTACTTC.

V gene TRBV19 combines with J gene TRBJ2-3; 7 bases are shared with TRBD2. Per germline, CDR1 LNHDA and CDR2 SQIVND (reference sequence). The V segment lost 5 bases and the J segment 4 bases; nucleotides outside the gene matches: 6. This CDR3 is built from 14 residues. CDR3 amino acids: CASSARGSSDTQYF. The CDR3 DNA reads TGTGCCAGTAGTGCGCGCGGGAGCTCAGATACGCAGTATTTT.